This T cell receptor beta chain originates from a study of T cell repertoires in cytomegalovirus infection. Study-wide context: TCR beta signatures that were public indicated CMV infection and matching HLA type.

TCRdb re-called the reads through MiXCR, storing one row per CDR3 protein. Among hundreds of thousands of distinct CDR3 sequences listed, 20% to 25% were seen once. Regarding this clonotype: Antigen: not known.

The CDR3 consists of 14 residues. Trimming pared 2 bases from V and 1 base from J, leaving 9 bases between. Germline assignment: CDR1 SGDLS and CDR2 YYNGEE. Study results and caveats: The ex vivo response was dominated by HLA-C-restricted CMV-specific TCR beta clonotypes.

This sequence was found in a human donor in good health (CMV status not recorded). Some clones in this sample may be carry-over from other donors' samples. Specimen: CD8+ T cells from PBMCs. The rearrangement links TRBV9 to TRBJ2-5; no clear D. CDR3 in amino acids: CASSVRHFQETQYF. The CDR3 nucleotides are TGTGCCAGCAGCGTGAGACATTTCCAAGAGACCCAGTACTTC. Filled out from reference TRBV9 and TRBJ2-5, the complete variable domain reads DSGVTQTPKHLITATGQRVTLRCSPRSGDLSVYWYQQSLDQGLQFLIQYYNGEERAKGNILERFSAQQFPDLHSELNLSSLELGDSALYFCASSVRHFQETQYFGPGTRLLVL.